Following are 5 T cell receptor beta chains from one sample sequenced in a study of cytomegalovirus exposure and HLA in healthy donors. The PCR contained 60 Vbeta and 13 Jbeta primers. Libraries were prepared by immunoSEQ multiplex PCR; TCRdb keeps only in-frame clonotypes and omits some of them. Among under 150,000 clones, around 70% were seen once, and the ten largest hold 1.6%. Input material: PBMCs. The receptors here all came from a man aged 25 to 40 in good health and CMV-seropositive.

This clone has a handful of counts. The chain carries TRBV7-9 and TRBJ2-1; 11 nucleotides agree with TRBD2. Germline-derived CDR1 and CDR2 are SEHNR and FQNEAQ (reference sequence). CDR3 length: 12 amino acids. The trim removed 5 bases at V and 15 bases at J, leaving 6 bases unmatched. The CDR3 reads CASSGTSGRPFF. In DNA form, the CDR3 reads TGTGCCAGCAGCGGCACTAGCGGGAGACCGTTCTTC.

This rearrangement joins TRBV4-3 to TRBJ1-1, with no clear D. The CDR3 covers 12 residues. Per the germline V gene, CDR1 is LGHNA and CDR2 is YSLEER. V lost 0 bases and J 10 bases, leaving 9 bases between the germline ends. The CDR3 nucleotides are TGCGCCAGCAGCCAAGACCAGAATCGAGCTTTCTTT. It yields the protein CASSQDQNRAFF.

The chain combines TRBV28 with TRBJ1-1; a weak D match, TRBD1 (6 bases). V lost 8 bases and J 0 bases, leaving 19 bases between the germline ends. Looked up from germline, CDR1 is MDHEN and CDR2 is SYDVKM. CDR3 length: 16 residues. The DNA of the CDR3 is TGTGCCAGCGCTTTGATGGGGGCGAACATGAACACTGAAGCTTTCTTT. Amino acid sequence: CASALMGANMNTEAFF.

This rearrangement joins TRBV9 to TRBJ2-6; D unresolved. Germline V CDR1 and CDR2: SGDLS, YYNGEE. CDR3 length equals 13 residues. V was pared by 2 bases and J by 2 bases, with 2 bases between. This chain's CDR3 is CASSVAGANVLTF. For the CDR3, the DNA is TGTGCCAGCAGCGTCGCTGGGGCCAACGTCCTGACTTTC.

This clone was picked up a small number of times. The V gene is TRBV19, the J gene TRBJ2-7; TRBD2 agrees at 7 bases. V gave up 4 bases and J gave up 7 bases; unmatched junction bases: 10. Germline V gives CDR1 LNHDA, CDR2 SQIVND (reference sequence). The CDR3 contains 14 residues. The CDR3: CASSTTGGSGEQYF. The CDR3 nucleotides are TGTGCCAGTAGTACAACGGGAGGATCGGGAGAGCAGTACTTC.